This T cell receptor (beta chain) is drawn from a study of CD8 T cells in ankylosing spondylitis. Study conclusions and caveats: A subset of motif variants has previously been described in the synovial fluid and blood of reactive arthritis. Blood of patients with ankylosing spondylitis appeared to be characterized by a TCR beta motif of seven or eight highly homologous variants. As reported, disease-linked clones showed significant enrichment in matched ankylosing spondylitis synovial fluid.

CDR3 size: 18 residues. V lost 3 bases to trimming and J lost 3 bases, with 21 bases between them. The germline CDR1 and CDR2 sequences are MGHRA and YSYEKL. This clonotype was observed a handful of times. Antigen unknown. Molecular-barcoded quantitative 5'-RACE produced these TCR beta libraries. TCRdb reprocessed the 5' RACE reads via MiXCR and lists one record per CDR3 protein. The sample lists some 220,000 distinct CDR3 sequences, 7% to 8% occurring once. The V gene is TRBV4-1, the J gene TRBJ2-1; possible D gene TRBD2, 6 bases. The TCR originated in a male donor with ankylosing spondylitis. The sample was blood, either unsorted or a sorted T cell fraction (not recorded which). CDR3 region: CASSHPGGPGSIYNEQFF. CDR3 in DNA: TGCGCCAGCAGCCACCCCGGAGGGCCCGGGTCCATCTACAATGAGCAGTTCTTC.